The subject of this entry is one T cell receptor (beta chain). As yet, its antigen is unknown. The entry originates in a study of cytotoxic CD8 clonotypes in ibrutinib-treated CLL. Findings and limits, study-wide: Clonality grew at ibrutinib response; at progression, it decreased back toward baseline.

This CDR3 has 17 residues. Per germline, CDR1 SGHRS and CDR2 YFSETQ. The trim removed 0 bases at V and 5 bases at J, leaving 11 bases unmatched. Clones were read by immunoSEQ multiplex PCR, and TCRdb kept only the in-frame ones, dropping some. The sample includes about 68,000 clones, about 63% of them seen just once. This chain connects TRBV5-1 to TRBJ2-7; 10 bases line up with TRBD2. The sequence came from a human donor with chronic lymphocytic leukemia. Sequences were derived from PBMCs, sampled after 12 months of ibrutinib treatment. The CDR3 sequence is CASSLGISGGSIHEQYF. The CDR3, as DNA: TGCGCCAGCAGCTTGGGTATTAGCGGGGGGTCGATCCACGAGCAGTACTTC. The whole variable domain, filled in from reference TRBV5-1 and TRBJ2-7, reads KAGVTQTPRYLIKTRGQQVTLSCSPISGHRSVSWYQQTPGQGLQFLFEYFSETQRNKGNFPGRFSGRQFSNSRSEMNVSTLELGDSALYLCASSLGISGGSIHEQYFGPGTRLTVT.